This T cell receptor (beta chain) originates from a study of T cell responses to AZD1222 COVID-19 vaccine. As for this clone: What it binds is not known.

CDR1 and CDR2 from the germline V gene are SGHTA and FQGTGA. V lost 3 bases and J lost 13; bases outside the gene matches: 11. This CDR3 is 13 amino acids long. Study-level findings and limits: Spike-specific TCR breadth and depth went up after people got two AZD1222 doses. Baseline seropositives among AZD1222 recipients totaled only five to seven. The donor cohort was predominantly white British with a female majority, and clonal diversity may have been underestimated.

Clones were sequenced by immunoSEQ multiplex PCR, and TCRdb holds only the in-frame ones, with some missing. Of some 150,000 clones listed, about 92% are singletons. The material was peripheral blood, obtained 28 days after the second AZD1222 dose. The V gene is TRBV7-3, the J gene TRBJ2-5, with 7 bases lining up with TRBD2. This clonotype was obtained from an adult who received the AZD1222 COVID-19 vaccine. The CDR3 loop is CASSFGLEQPPYF. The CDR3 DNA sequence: TGTGCCAGCAGCTTCGGACTAGAGCAGCCCCCGTACTTC.